The present TCR beta chain was sequenced within a study of cytomegalovirus exposure and HLA in healthy donors. Every donor was a healthy person donating bone marrow. Germline values: CDR1 SGHDT, CDR2 YYEEEE. There are 15 residues in the CDR3. Trimming removed 3 bases at V and 9 bases at J, with 19 bases between. Study-wide results and limits: Follow-up analysis seemed to connect common viral pathogens with several of the most significant clusters identified. Around 160 TCR beta chains were listed as cytomegalovirus-associated.

Concerning this clone: The antigen remains unidentified.

Primers for the PCR totalled 60 Vbeta and 13 Jbeta. TCRdb's table, derived via immunoSEQ multiplex PCR, lists solely in-frame clones and lacks some. The data contain 100,000 to 150,000 clones, 75% to 90% of them singletons. This receptor was taken from a man aged 18 to 30 in good health and CMV-seropositive. The V call is TRBV5-6, the J call TRBJ2-1; D is perhaps TRBD1 (5 bases). Sequencing input: PBMCs. The CDR3 reads CASSSGPLILPEQFF. The CDR3 DNA is TGTGCCAGCAGCTCAGGGCCCCTCATACTCCCTGAGCAGTTCTTC.